These 8 T cell receptor beta chains originate from one sample sequenced in a study of CD8+CD57+ T cells in acquired aplastic anemia. Genomic DNA, serving as template, underwent TCR beta VDJ and CDR3 profiling. Each CDR3 protein is one row after TCRdb ran MiXCR on the reads. Seen here are 200,000 to 250,000 distinct CDR3 sequences, 30% to 35% observed once, and the top ten hold 1.1%. Material: sorted CD4+, CD8+, or CD8+CD57+ T cells (not recorded which) from PBMCs. The receptors stem from a human donor in good health, serving as a control.

Notes on this clonotype: Just one base apart from a much larger clone, this may be a read error. The CDR3 region has the DNA TGTGCCAGCAGCGCGGACAGGAACTATGGCTACACCTTC. The encoded protein is CASSADRNYGYTF. V is TRBV7-2 and J is TRBJ1-2, with 7 positions matching TRBD1. V shed 5 bases and J 2 bases; nucleotides not matched to a gene: 2. The CDR3 length is 13 residues. Germline V gene lookup returns CDR1 SGHTA and CDR2 FQGNSA.

This chain uses TRBV2 with TRBJ2-7; the D is unclear. From germline, CDR1 is SNHLY and CDR2 FYNNEI. V was pared by 6 bases and J by 5 bases, with 11 bases between. The CDR3 length is 12 residues. The CDR3 sequence is CASSPRADEQYF. The DNA of the CDR3 is TGTGCCAGCAGCCCCCGTGCAGACGAGCAGTACTTC.

The V gene is TRBV20-1, the J gene TRBJ2-7, with 12 positions matching TRBD2. The CDR3 spans 15 residues. Germline V gene lookup returns CDR1 DFQATT and CDR2 SNEGSKA (reference sequence). The CDR3 region has the DNA TGCAGCACTATGAGACTAGCGGGGGAAATCTACGAGCAGTACTTC. The encoded protein is CSTMRLAGEIYEQYF.

This clonotype came up once. A much larger clonotype is one base distant, so this may be a read error. The J gene is TRBJ2-7, the V gene TRBV20-1; TRBD2 matches at 7 bases. The CDR3 loop spans 15 amino acids. Germline CDR1 reads DFQATT; CDR2 reads SNEGSKA (reference sequence). The CDR3, as DNA: TGCGGTGCTAGAGATTCCGGGGGGTACTCCTACGAGCAGTACTTC. This translates into CGARDSGGYSYEQYF.

As regards this clonotype: A clone one base away is much larger, so this may be a read error. The chain employs TRBV20-1 and TRBJ1-1; D remains unclear. CDR3 length equals 13 residues. Looked up from germline, CDR1 is DFQATT and CDR2 is SNEGSKA (reference sequence). The chain's CDR3 is CSARDWGWTGAFF. The CDR3 DNA follows: TGCAGTGCTAGAGATTGGGGTTGGACTGGAGCTTTCTTT.

As regards this clonotype: Germline is not matched at one junction end, which may reflect a read error. V is TRBV7-3 and J is TRBJ1-1; TRBD1 matches 9 bases. The germline gives CDR1 SGHTA, CDR2 FQGTGA. The CDR3 runs to 16 residues. CDR3 protein: CAGSSHPGQGFPEAFF. CDR3 DNA: TGTGCCGGCAGCTCACATCCGGGACAGGGTTTTCCTGAAGCTTTCTTT.

This clonotype showed up many times. The chain combines TRBV4-1 with TRBJ2-7, with D hard to call. Trimming left V 2 bases short and J 2 bases short, with 10 bases between. CDR3 length: 14 amino acids. Per the germline V gene, CDR1 is MGHRA and CDR2 is YSYEKL. The CDR3 spells CASSQLSGTYEQYF. The DNA of the CDR3 is TGCGCCAGCAGCCAACTCTCCGGAACCTACGAGCAGTACTTC.

This clonotype was seen at least ten times. The chain joins TRBV7-2 to TRBJ2-5; possible D gene TRBD1, 6 bases. V was pared by 0 bases and J by 3 bases, with 8 bases between. The CDR3 contains 14 residues. The germline gives CDR1 SGHTA, CDR2 FQGNSA. The CDR3 here is CASSLATGEETQYF. Written as DNA, the CDR3 is TGTGCCAGCAGCTTAGCGACAGGAGAAGAGACCCAGTACTTC.